This T cell receptor beta chain was identified during a study of cytotoxic CD8 clonotypes in ibrutinib-treated CLL. Study context: After median around six years, roughly 15 stayed in remission, about twelve progressed; responses roughly 24 partial, 2 complete. General study findings and limits: Public clonotypes, found uncommonly, either contracted or stayed stable on treatment.

The assay was immunoSEQ multiplex PCR, and TCRdb's table has in-frame clones only and misses some. The sample comprises some 350,000 clones, roughly 71% of which are singletons, and under 8% rests with the top ten. Extraction of around 2.2 micrograms of genomic DNA from cryopreserved PBMCs supplied material for TCR beta libraries. As concerns this clone: Its specificity is unknown.

J was trimmed by 0 bases and V by 5 bases; bases with no gene match: 9. The CDR3 runs to 17 residues. Germline CDR1 reads SSHAT; CDR2 reads FNYEAQ (reference sequence). The TCR originated in a human donor with chronic lymphocytic leukemia. The material was PBMCs, obtained after 36 months of ibrutinib treatment. The chain joins TRBV7-7 to TRBJ2-7; TRBD2 matches at 11 bases. The CDR3 protein is CASSPIAGGTSSYEQYF. The CDR3 coding sequence is TGTGCCAGCAGCCCGATAGCGGGAGGGACGAGCTCCTACGAGCAGTACTTC.